The clone carrying this T cell receptor beta chain came up many times. Each CDR3 protein gets one entry after TCRdb re-called the 5' RACE reads with MiXCR. The sample yields tens of thousands of distinct CDR3 sequences, roughly 5.4% seen once. The sample is drawn from a study of early T cells in non-severe SARS-CoV-2 infection. J gave up 4 bases and V 4 bases, and 12 bases lay outside the gene matches. CDR1 is SGHKS, CDR2 YYEKEE, per germline (reference sequence). CDR3 size: 17 residues. Sequenced material: whole blood, taken at baseline. The sequence was collected from an adult who was a healthcare worker with PCR-confirmed SARS-CoV-2 infection or an uninfected control (not recorded which). The V gene is TRBV5-5, the J gene TRBJ2-2, with TRBD2 identical over 8 bases. CDR3 sequence reads: CASSIPGLGLSTGELFF. The CDR3 region has the DNA TGTGCCAGCAGCATCCCGGGACTAGGGCTCTCCACCGGGGAGCTGTTTTTT.